This entry lists 26 T cell receptor beta chains sequenced from one sample in a study of technical replicates of blood from a few donors. Repertoires were generated with immunoSEQ multiplex PCR, while TCRdb's copy carries only in-frame clones and drops some. The sample contains roughly 71,000 clones, about nine tenths of which appear only once. The source material was T cells isolated from PBMCs. The receptor source for this set is a human donor in good health.

Worth noting for this clone: Its ends do not fully match the called genes, so a read error is possible. J is TRBJ1-5 and V is TRBV28; 7 nucleotides line up with TRBD1. The CDR3 has 14 amino acids. Germline V gene sequence: CDR1 MDHEN, CDR2 SYDVKM. CDR3 amino acids: CVSWLGGRDQPQHF. The CDR3, as DNA: TGTGTCAGCTGGTTAGGGGGCAGGGATCAGCCCCAGCATTTT.

This rearrangement joins TRBV28 to TRBJ2-3; D gene uncertain. The CDR3 totals 12 residues. Germline V gene lookup returns CDR1 MDHEN and CDR2 SYDVKM. V was pared by 6 bases and J by 4 bases, with 8 bases between. The CDR3 coding sequence is TGTGCCAGCAGACAAAACCCAGATACGCAGTATTTT. It encodes CASRQNPDTQYF.

V usage is TRBV4-1 and J usage is TRBJ2-2, with D possibly matching TRBD1 (5 bases). Trimming pared 4 bases from V and 5 bases from J, leaving 20 bases between. The CDR3 totals 17 residues. Germline V gene data show CDR1 as MGHRA and CDR2 as YSYEKL. The chain's CDR3 is CASSPGASRTLTGELFF. In DNA form, the CDR3 reads TGCGCCAGCAGCCCCGGAGCGAGCAGGACACTTACCGGGGAGCTGTTTTTT.

This clone has only a few counts. The rearrangement links TRBV29-1 to TRBJ2-7; D is possibly TRBD2 (6 bases). CDR1 is SQVTM, CDR2 ANQGSEA, per germline. The CDR3 extends over 11 amino acids. With 4 bases removed from V and 7 bases from J, the gap between germline ends came to 11 bases. The CDR3 region is CSVAEGMEQYF. For the CDR3, the DNA is TGCAGCGTTGCGGAGGGAATGGAGCAGTACTTC.

This clone showed up just once. The V call is TRBV10-3, the J call TRBJ2-3; 7 nucleotides line up with TRBD2. The J segment lost 6 bases and the V segment lost 3 bases, leaving 6 bases of the junction unmatched. The CDR3 is 14 amino acids. Germline CDR1 ENHRY, CDR2 SYGVKD. CDR3 coding DNA: TGTGCCATCAGTGAACGGGGAGGGGTGGATACGCAGTATTTT. Translated: CAISERGGVDTQYF.

This sequence joins TRBV19 and TRBJ1-3, with unresolved D. The V end was cut by 6 bases, the J end by 3 bases, with 6 bases between. Looked up from germline, CDR1 is LNHDA and CDR2 is SQIVND (reference sequence). The CDR3 sequence is 12 residues long. CDR3: CASSPLGNTIYF. The CDR3, as DNA: TGTGCCAGTAGCCCCCTTGGAAACACCATATATTTT.

V is TRBV29-1 and J is TRBJ2-7; 7 bases map to TRBD1. The J segment lost 3 bases and the V segment lost 8 bases, leaving 10 bases of the junction unmatched. Germline V gene sequence: CDR1 SQVTM, CDR2 ANQGSEA. The CDR3 length is 13 residues. DNA for the CDR3: TGCAGCATCGAATCCCGGGACAGCTACGAGCAGTACTTC. Translated: CSIESRDSYEQYF.

The CDR3 bases are TGCGCCAGCAGCAAAACCGACAGGGTAAGGGGCAATCAGCCCCAGCATTTT. It translates to CASSKTDRVRGNQPQHF. The V gene is TRBV5-1, the J gene TRBJ1-5, with 7 bases fitting TRBD1. The junction had 12 bases not matched to a gene; V was cut back by 4 bases and J by 2 bases. The CDR3 is 17 amino acids. Germline V CDR1 and CDR2: SGHRS, YFSETQ.

J is TRBJ2-3 and V is TRBV4-2; 7 positions agree with TRBD2. With V trimmed by 1 base and J by 2 bases, 6 bases remained unmatched. Germline-derived CDR1 and CDR2 are LGHNA and YNFKEQ. The CDR3 loop spans 16 amino acids. The CDR3 is CASSQGPSGSTDTQYF. The DNA for the CDR3 is TGTGCCAGCAGCCAAGGCCCTAGCGGATCCACAGATACGCAGTATTTT.

A note on this clone: An end of the junction does not agree with germline; a read error may underlie this. The rearrangement links TRBV19 to TRBJ2-2, with a possible D match to TRBD1 (5 bases). This CDR3 has 14 residues. Per the germline V gene, CDR1 is LNHDA and CDR2 is SQIVND (reference sequence). The CDR3 DNA follows: TGTGCCAGTAGAATAGGACAACGCACCGGGGAGCTGTTTTTT. Amino acid sequence: CASRIGQRTGELFF.

V and J are TRBV4-2 and TRBJ2-7, with TRBD1 as a possible D gene (5 bases). CDR1 and CDR2 (germline): LGHNA, YNFKEQ. The CDR3 loop spans 15 amino acids. The ends were cut back, 0 bases at V and 2 bases at J, with 11 bases in the middle. The CDR3 here is CASSQEIGRAYEQYF. The CDR3 nucleotides are TGTGCCAGCAGCCAAGAAATCGGCAGGGCCTACGAGCAGTACTTC.

This sequence joins TRBV6-1 and TRBJ1-3; D remains ambiguous. The CDR3 is 13 residues long. Germline values: CDR1 MNHNS, CDR2 SASEGT. V lost 5 bases, J lost 4 bases, and 9 bases lay in between. CDR3 sequence (DNA): TGTGCCAGCAGTCACAGTGGGGGAAACACCATATATTTT. As protein: CASSHSGGNTIYF.

This chain links TRBV18 with TRBJ1-5; 7 bases fit TRBD1. The CDR3 contains 14 residues. Germline CDR1 reads KGHSH; CDR2 reads LQKENI. The J segment lost 5 bases and the V segment lost 5 bases, leaving 6 bases of the junction unmatched. The CDR3 nucleotides read TGTGCCAGCTCAGAGACAGGGAACGATCAGCCCCAGCATTTT. It encodes CASSETGNDQPQHF.

The J gene is TRBJ2-3, the V gene TRBV5-1, with TRBD1 matching 7 bases. The CDR3 has 15 amino acids. With 1 base clipped from V and 3 bases from J, the junction kept 5 bases outside the gene matches. Germline V gene data show CDR1 as SGHRS and CDR2 as YFSETQ. CDR3 in DNA: TGCGCCAGCAGCTTGAACAGGGGATGGACAGATACGCAGTATTTT. This gives the protein CASSLNRGWTDTQYF.

The chain employs TRBV9 and TRBJ2-1; TRBD2 agrees at 9 bases. Germline V gene lookup returns CDR1 SGDLS and CDR2 YYNGEE. CDR3 length: 16 amino acids. The junction had 1 base not matched to a gene; V was cut back by 0 bases and J by 0 bases. DNA of the CDR3: TGTGCCAGCAGCGTAGGACTAGCGGACTCCTACAATGAGCAGTTCTTC. It translates to CASSVGLADSYNEQFF.

V and J are TRBV4-3 and TRBJ2-1, with D possibly being TRBD2 (6 bases). The CDR3 totals 17 residues. V lost 0 bases and J 4 bases, leaving 16 bases between the germline ends. Germline values: CDR1 LGHNA, CDR2 YSLEER. CDR3 coding DNA: TGCGCCAGCAGCCAAGAAAGGCAAGCGGGCTTGTACAATGAGCAGTTCTTC. Amino acids: CASSQERQAGLYNEQFF.

The V gene is TRBV19, the J gene TRBJ2-7, with D possibly being TRBD1 (6 bases). There are 13 residues in the CDR3. Trimming stripped 4 bases from V and 6 bases from J, with 13 bases between. CDR1 and CDR2 (germline): LNHDA, SQIVND (reference sequence). The CDR3 here is CASSRSTGSEQYF. The CDR3 DNA sequence: TGTGCCAGTAGTAGAAGCACAGGGAGCGAGCAGTACTTC.

The chain employs TRBV7-9 and TRBJ2-2; 7 nucleotides match TRBD1. Trimming removed 1 base from V and 5 bases from J; junction bases left unmatched: 4. Germline CDR1 reads SEHNR; CDR2 reads FQNEAQ (reference sequence). The CDR3 totals 15 residues. The CDR3 nucleotides read TGTGCCAGCAGCTTAGGAGAGGGGGCGACCGGGGAGCTGTTTTTT. Its protein product is CASSLGEGATGELFF.

The J gene is TRBJ2-7, the V gene TRBV7-9; D may be TRBD2 (5 bases). V shed 3 bases and J shed 7 bases, with 10 bases lying between them. Looked up from germline, CDR1 is SEHNR and CDR2 is FQNEAQ (reference sequence). The CDR3 consists of 12 residues. The DNA for the CDR3 is TGTGCCAGCAGCTTGGGAGCCCAGGAGCAGTACTTC. It encodes CASSLGAQEQYF.

V and J are TRBV29-1 and TRBJ2-7, with D tentatively TRBD1 (6 bases). The CDR3 is 10 amino acids. Trimming shortened V by 7 bases and J by 6 bases, and 10 bases separated the two germline ends. From germline, CDR1 is SQVTM and CDR2 ANQGSEA. The CDR3 DNA is TGCAGCGCCACAGGGTCCGAGCAGTACTTC. Its translation is CSATGSEQYF.

This clone was recorded once. The CDR3 nucleotides are TGTGCCAGCAGCTTACTAGCGGGAGCGGCCGGGGAGCTGTTTTTT. Its protein is CASSLLAGAAGELFF. V and J are TRBV11-2 and TRBJ2-2; 10 bases line up with TRBD2. CDR3 length: 15 residues. Germline CDR1 is SGHAT and CDR2 is FQNNGV. With V trimmed by 2 bases and J by 6 bases, 3 bases remained unmatched.

The chain employs TRBV19 and TRBJ1-1; tentatively, D is TRBD1 (5 bases). The germline V gene encodes CDR1 LNHDA and CDR2 SQIVND (reference sequence). V gave up 3 bases and J gave up 4 bases, with 9 bases separating them. The CDR3 loop spans 13 amino acids. The CDR3: CASSILGATEAFF. The CDR3 coding sequence is TGTGCCAGTAGTATCTTAGGGGCCACTGAAGCTTTCTTT.

This clone was observed once. V and J are TRBV21-1 and TRBJ1-2; TRBD1, as called in the table, went unchecked against the DNA. TRBV21-1 is recorded as a pseudogene. CDR3 length: 14 residues. In DNA form, the CDR3 reads TGTGCCAGCAGCCCTCCGGACAGAGGCTATGGCTACACCTTC. Protein product: CASSPPDRGYGYTF.

V is TRBV7-2 and J is TRBJ2-2, with 8 bases aligning to TRBD1. J gave up 7 bases and V 6 bases, and 13 bases lay outside the gene matches. The CDR3 loop spans 16 amino acids. The germline CDR1 and CDR2 sequences are SGHTA and FQGNSA. CDR3 residues: CASRRPGQASIGELFF. The CDR3 DNA is TGTGCCAGCAGGCGCCCGGGACAGGCATCCATCGGGGAGCTGTTTTTT.

The chain recombines TRBV6-1 with TRBJ1-1; no reliable D call. Between the trimmed V and J ends, which lost 6 bases and 4 bases, there was a span of 12 bases. The CDR3 covers 13 residues. The germline gives CDR1 MNHNS, CDR2 SASEGT. The CDR3 is CASREQPSTEAFF. The CDR3 DNA reads as TGTGCCAGCAGGGAACAGCCTAGCACTGAAGCTTTCTTT.

V and J are TRBV7-3 and TRBJ1-1; no firm D call. Germline CDR1 SGHTA, CDR2 FQGTGA. Deletions cut 5 bases from V and 1 base from J, with 8 bases between. The CDR3 totals 13 residues. The CDR3 nucleotides read TGTGCCAGCAGCCCAAGCGGGAACACTGAAGCTTTCTTT. Translation gives CASSPSGNTEAFF.